This TCR beta chain emerged from a study of vaccination and CD4 T cells after COVID-19 (dated by TCRdb to between 2021 and 2023). Regarding the research as a whole: Convalescent patients had a positive SARS-CoV-2 result on nasal swab PCR, and of these patients, nine had mild disease and one had severe disease. In over 8 COVID-19 convalescent patients and a handful of infection-naive healthy vaccine recipients, researchers compared the spike-specific CD4+ TCR repertoire from before mRNA vaccination with the repertoire from after. Post-vaccine blood samples were collected a median of about 72 days after the second vaccine dose, ranging from about 13 to 241 days. In control cultures, a CEFX viral epitope pool was used as positive control, an HIV-1 Nef peptide pool was used as negative control, or no peptide was added. Post-COVID blood samples from convalescent patients were collected a median of roughly 100 days after diagnosis, with a range of 35 to 161 days. Six males and four females were included in the convalescent cohort, with two Hispanic individuals, seven Caucasians, two Asians and one multiracial person represented. Participants received two doses of either the Pfizer-BioNTech BNT162b2 vaccine (n=8) or the Moderna mRNA-1273 vaccine (n=2). Overlapping spike peptide pools from SARS-CoV-2 and from the common cold coronaviruses HCoV-NL63, HCoV-OC43 and HCoV-229E were used as culture stimuli. Here is what the overall study found, with its caveats: Among the post-vaccine SARS-CoV-2-reactive clones in convalescent patients, a median about 89% showed up only after vaccination, which suggests vaccine-specific priming. The median number of SARS-CoV-2-reactive clonotypes rose from around 20 after infection to 35 to 45 after vaccination, but the change was not significant. In convalescent patients, nearly all vaccine-specific clones (304 of 307) were found to be mono-reactive for SARS-CoV-2 spike rather than cross-reactive with common cold coronaviruses. Relatively few convalescent patients were included in the study, and early timepoints after natural infection were not analyzed.

Concerning this clonotype itself: The antigen it binds to is not known. One base away there is no much larger clone; base qualities are not given.

Libraries were made using PCR. DNA from cultured CD4+ T cells was subjected to TCR sequencing with the Oncomine TCR Beta short-read assay at the Johns Hopkins FTIC core. The QIAamp micro DNA kit was used to extract genomic DNA from the cultured CD4+ T cells. Oncomine TCR Beta libraries from cultured CD4+ T cells were pooled using unique dual indexes and sequenced on an Illumina iSeq 100. Per the authors' processing: Non-productive sequences were filtered out, and CDR3s that did not start with C, did not end with F or W, or were shorter than 7 amino acids were discarded. Antigen-specific clonotypes were identified with the MANAFEST web application by comparing peptide-stimulated wells with reference and other culture wells. Positive clones required FDR below 0.05, an odds ratio above 5, and productive frequency above 0.1% in at least two of three replicate wells. Clonotypes that were significantly expanded in both SARS-CoV-2 spike wells and at least one common cold coronavirus spike condition were defined as cross-reactive. CDR3 homology was assessed with Levenshtein distances (stringdist) and unrooted phylogenetic trees (ape) in R version 3.6.1. TCRdb handled the public reads itself, with Q25 trimming in fastp and clone calling in MiXCR, and kept productive beta chains. Rows with a matching CDR3 protein are joined into one entry that keeps the most common DNA and genes. The V and J calls here are based on TCRdb, not the publication. Across this sample there are some 21,000 distinct CDR3 sequences, with less than 50% seen only once. The ten largest clonotypes hold about 4.5% of the sample.

This specimen's treatment or condition label, per the study, means: 10-day PBMC culture with coronavirus spike peptide pools or control peptides (ViraFEST assay). To expand antigen-specific T cells with peptide pools and then pick out the expanded clonotypes through TCR sequencing, the study relied on the ViraFEST assay. The positive SARS-CoV-2 PCR tests of the convalescent patients were dated from March to December 2020, before the Alpha, Beta and Delta variants emerged in the United States. More than 1.5 million PBMCs per well were cultured in IMDM with 5% human AB serum and 8 to 10 IU/ml IL-2, plus 10 ug/ml peptide pools. Half of the culture medium was replaced with fresh IL-2-containing medium on days 3 and 7. CD4+ T cells were isolated after roughly 9 days of culture through negative selection using the EasySep CD4+ T cell isolation kit. PBMCs were separated from whole blood using Ficoll-Paque Plus gradient centrifugation and then either used fresh or cryopreserved at -140C. In general, triplicate wells were set up for every culture condition.

CDR1 and CDR2 are drawn from the germline V gene (reference sequence): MNHEY, SMNVEV. Including cysteine and phenylalanine, the CDR3 has 15 amino acids. Just CDR3 DNA is preserved here, 45 bases in frame from base 1. Trimming accounts for 3 bases at V and 7 bases at J, while the number of junction bases matched to no gene is 7. The chain is encoded by TRBV27 joined to TRBJ2-4, with 9 bases matching TRBD2. Sequenced material: CD4+ T cells from blood, cultured in vitro, taken before SARS-CoV-2 vaccination. This receptor was taken from a human donor who had recovered from COVID-19. CDR3 loop: CASSLLGSGSNIQYF. The sequenced DNA is TGTGCCAGCAGTTTGTTGGGTAGCGGGAGCAACATTCAGTACTTC.